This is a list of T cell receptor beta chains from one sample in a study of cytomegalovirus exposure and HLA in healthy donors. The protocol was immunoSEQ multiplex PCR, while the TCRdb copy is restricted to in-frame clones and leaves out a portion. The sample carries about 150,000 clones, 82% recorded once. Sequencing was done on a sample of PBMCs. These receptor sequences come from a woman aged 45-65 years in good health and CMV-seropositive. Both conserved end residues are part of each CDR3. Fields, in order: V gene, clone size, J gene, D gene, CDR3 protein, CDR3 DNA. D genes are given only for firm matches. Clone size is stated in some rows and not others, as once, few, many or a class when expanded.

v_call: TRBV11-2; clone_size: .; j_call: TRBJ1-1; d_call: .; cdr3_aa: CASSFKLLRTEAFF; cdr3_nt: TGTGCCAGCAGCTTTAAGCTCCTGAGGACTGAAGCTTTCTTT
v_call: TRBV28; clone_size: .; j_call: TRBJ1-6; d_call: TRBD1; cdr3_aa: CASRTGVDSPLHF; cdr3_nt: TGTGCCAGCCGGACAGGGGTGGATTCACCCCTCCACTTT
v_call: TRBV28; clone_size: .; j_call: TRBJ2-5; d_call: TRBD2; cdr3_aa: CASSTRLAGGRETQYF; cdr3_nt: TGTGCCAGCAGTACCCGACTAGCGGGAGGGCGCGAGACCCAGTACTTC
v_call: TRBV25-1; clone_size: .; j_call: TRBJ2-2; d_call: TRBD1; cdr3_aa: CASRPGQGFGELFF; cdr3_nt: TGTGCCAGCAGACCGGGACAGGGTTTCGGGGAGCTGTTTTTT
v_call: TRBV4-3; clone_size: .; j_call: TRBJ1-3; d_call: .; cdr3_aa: CASSQDLVRGLGNTIYF; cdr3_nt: TGCGCCAGCAGCCAAGATTTGGTCAGGGGTCTGGGAAACACCATATATTTT
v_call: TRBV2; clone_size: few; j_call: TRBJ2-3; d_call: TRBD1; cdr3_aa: CASKELRTGDSLTDTQYF; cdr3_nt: TGTGCCAGCAAAGAGCTGAGGACAGGGGATTCATTGACAGATACGCAGTATTTT
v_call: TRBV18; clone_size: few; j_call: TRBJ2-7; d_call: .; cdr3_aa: CASSYRFSYEQYF; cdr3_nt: TGTGCCAGCTCATACAGATTTTCCTACGAGCAGTACTTC
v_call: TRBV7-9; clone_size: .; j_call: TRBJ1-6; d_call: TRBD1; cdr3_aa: CASSLASGTGNSPLHF; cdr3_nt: TGTGCCAGCAGTCTTGCTTCCGGGACAGGGAATTCACCCCTCCACTTT
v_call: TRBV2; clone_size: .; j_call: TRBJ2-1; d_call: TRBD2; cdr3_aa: CASSKVAGEEDEQFF; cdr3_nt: TGTGCCAGCAGTAAAGTAGCGGGAGAGGAGGATGAGCAGTTCTTC
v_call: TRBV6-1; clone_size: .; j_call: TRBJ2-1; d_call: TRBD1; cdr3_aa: CAGRRGGIDEQFF; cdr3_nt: TGTGCCGGCAGGCGAGGGGGCATAGATGAGCAGTTCTTC
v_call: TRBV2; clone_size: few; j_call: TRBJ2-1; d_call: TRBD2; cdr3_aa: CASHGLAGAGEQFF; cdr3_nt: TGTGCCAGCCACGGACTAGCGGGAGCCGGTGAGCAGTTCTTC
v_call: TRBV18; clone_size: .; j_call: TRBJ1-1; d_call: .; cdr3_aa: CASSPIQAENTEAFF; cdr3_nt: TGTGCCAGCTCACCGATACAGGCCGAAAACACTGAAGCTTTCTTT
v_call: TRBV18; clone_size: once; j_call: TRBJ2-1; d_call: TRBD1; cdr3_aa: CASSPAGWDRGYNEQFF; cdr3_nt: TGTGCCAGCTCACCCGCCGGATGGGACAGGGGATACAATGAGCAGTTCTTC
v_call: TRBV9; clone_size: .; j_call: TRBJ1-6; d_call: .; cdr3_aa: CASSVEGADSPLHF; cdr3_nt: TGTGCCAGCAGCGTAGAAGGGGCCGATTCACCCCTCCACTTT
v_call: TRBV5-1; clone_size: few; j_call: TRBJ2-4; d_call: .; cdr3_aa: CASSLDGLAKNIQYF; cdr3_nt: TGCGCCAGCAGCTTGGATGGACTAGCCAAAAACATTCAGTACTTC
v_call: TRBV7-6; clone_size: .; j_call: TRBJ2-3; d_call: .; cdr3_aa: CASSLVGLTDTQYF; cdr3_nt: TGTGCCAGCAGCTTAGTTGGCCTCACAGATACGCAGTATTTT
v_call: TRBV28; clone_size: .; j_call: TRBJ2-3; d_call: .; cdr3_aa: CASQTGSTDTQYF; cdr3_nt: TGTGCCAGCCAGACAGGTAGCACAGATACGCAGTATTTT
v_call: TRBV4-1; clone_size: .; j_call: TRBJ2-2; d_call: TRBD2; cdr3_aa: CASSQNSGGGTGELFF; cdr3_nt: TGCGCCAGCAGCCAGAACAGCGGGGGGGGCACCGGGGAGCTGTTTTTT